This T cell receptor (beta chain) appears in the sequencing data of a study of blood T cell repertoires in COVID-19. Across the study: Specimens from acute and convalescent COVID-19 originated in the United States, Italy and Spain. Sample material is recorded as cDNA or gDNA derived from T cells, B-cell-depleted T cells, or PBMCs.

This clone showed up just a few times. Germline lookup yields CDR1 SEHNR and CDR2 FQNEAQ (reference sequence). V was cut by 8 bases and J by 7 bases, with 12 bases left in between. The length of the CDR3 is 12 residues. Produced via immunoSEQ multiplex PCR; TCRdb's table is partial and in-frame only. The table shows roughly 110,000 clones, with about 79% occurring only once. Seattle patients were enrolled during active infection and followed longitudinally. This chain joins TRBV7-9 and TRBJ2-4; D might be TRBD1 (6 bases). Input material: peripheral blood. This TCR was recovered from a man at least 80 years old with COVID-19, enrolled during active disease. The CDR3 DNA reads as TGTGCCAGCCAGGGGAGCGAGAACATTCAGTACTTC. It specifies CASQGSENIQYF.